Listed here is a single T cell receptor (beta chain). Which antigen it targets is not known. No base quality values were provided; no much bigger clone lies one nucleotide off. The immunoSEQ two-step multiplex PCR at survey-level depth was used to amplify TRB CDR3 regions from genomic DNA. To estimate template counts and remove amplification bias, each PCR was spiked with synthetic inline TR CDR3 controls covering all V-J pairings. Reads were processed so that amplification and sequencing bias were reduced, and quantification was performed against synthetic TR CDR3 analogs. The study's processing was this. Raw data were processed in ImmunoSEQ Analyzer, with out-of-frame sequences and CDR3s containing stop codons removed, and genes were named according to IMGT nomenclature. Repertoire diversity was summarized as normalized Shannon entropy, defined as 1 minus Pielou's evenness. Only TRB sequences sharing the V gene, the J gene and the CDR3 were counted as identical. Public PML clonotypes were defined as CDR3s shared by two or more PML-onset samples but absent from earlier samples, from controls, and from public databases. Positional CDR3 amino acid composition was analyzed in Skylign with the observed count method. TCRdb took over this immuneACCESS table, retaining in-frame rearrangements with V and J assigned. Such tables are incomplete; in checked studies, under half of the missing clones stem from an unresolved V gene, and the remainder is unexplained. The V and J calls and the clone size are those of that table, but D and trimming were determined from the DNA. The sample table records tens of thousands of clones; around 85% of these occur just once. The top ten clones comprise roughly an eighth of the sample.

Cut back by 6 bases and 8 bases, the V and J ends lie 16 bases apart. From the cysteine up to the phenylalanine, the CDR3 has a length of 13 residues. Left in the record is the CDR3 DNA by itself, 39 bases read in frame from the first base. Sequences SGHAT (CDR1) and FQDESV (CDR2) are obtained from the germline V gene (reference sequence). The sample originates from a study of multiple sclerosis patients with progressive multifocal leukoencephalopathy (dated by TCRdb to about 2019). About the full investigation: The study examined peripheral T and B cells of MS patients who developed PML (4 under natalizumab, 1 after alemtuzumab) and treated patients who did not. The goal was to find JC virus-specific or public T-cell expansions that arose at the time of PML onset. From before therapy, through 6 and 12 months, up to PML onset, two natalizumab-treated patients who later developed PML were tracked longitudinally.

This specimen's time point label, per the study, means: time of PML onset. Sample treatment or condition, as interpreted from the label and publication: on natalizumab therapy at sampling. PML was diagnosed from clinical and MRI findings and confirmed by detection of JC virus DNA in cerebrospinal fluid. In the natalizumab-treated patients, PML was found to develop after between roughly 16 and 60 months of natalizumab therapy. Every listed patient had received interferon beta before, and every PML patient was female. At the time of PML onset, T3 blood samples were collected. Isolation of peripheral blood mononuclear cells was performed by Ficoll-Hypaque density gradient centrifugation. What the study reported, not specific to this receptor: Lower normalized Shannon entropy suggested less diverse TRB repertoires in most PML patients, whereas the natalizumab-treated controls showed values near 1. When PML developed, neither common TRBV or TRBJ gene usage nor preferential TRBV-TRBJ pairings were detected. Only PML patients had TRB clones above 0.5% frequency, but the clones expanded at PML onset were already present before and during natalizumab therapy. The analysis covered only peripheral blood, although cerebrospinal fluid or brain lymphocytes might be more informative for natalizumab-associated PML. With only a small, descriptive cohort, it remained unclear whether the findings reflect JC virus infection or general immunocompromise.

Sequencing used PBMCs, obtained from a patient treated with natalizumab. This receptor chain uses TRBV11-1 and TRBJ1-1, with an unclear D gene assignment. This receptor was obtained from a woman aged 25 to 39 with progressive multifocal leukoencephalopathy. The DNA sequence is given as TGTGCCAGCAGTTCATCCCTATCGGGGGAAGCTTTCTTT. It translates to CASSSSLSGEAFF.